This is a list of T cell receptor beta chains from one sample in a study of neurological immune-mediated disorders. TCRdb called the 5' RACE reads again in MiXCR, with one record for every CDR3 protein. The sample has more than 45,000 distinct CDR3 sequences, 10% seen once. The sequenced material came from PBMCs. The receptors were sampled from a woman in her thirties or forties with HTLV-1-associated myelopathy (HAM/TSP). The CDR3 runs from the conserved cysteine through the conserved F or W. The D gene is left open where the match is weak. For some rows the clone size is stated as once, few or many, or as a class when expanded; others skip it.

J: TRBJ2-1; size: many; D: -; V: TRBV11-2; CDR3: CASMKCGGSSYNEQFF; DNA: TGTGCCTCCATGAAGTGCGGGGGCTCTTCCTACAATGAGCAGTTCTTC
J: TRBJ2-2; size: many; D: -; V: TRBV2; CDR3: CASRGVLNTGELFF; DNA: TGTGCCAGCAGAGGGGTACTTAACACCGGGGAGCTGTTTTTT
J: TRBJ2-1; size: many; D: -; V: TRBV5-1; CDR3: CASSSIPENEQFF; DNA: TGCGCCAGCAGCTCCATTCCAGAAAATGAGCAGTTCTTC
J: TRBJ1-5; size: many; D: -; V: TRBV7-2; CDR3: CASSLRDTGQPQHF; DNA: TGTGCCAGCAGCTTAAGGGACACCGGTCAGCCCCAGCATTTT
J: TRBJ1-1; size: many; D: -; V: TRBV6-2/TRBV6-3; CDR3: CASRLPNRAHTEAFF; DNA: TGTGCCAGCAGACTGCCCAACAGGGCCCACACTGAAGCTTTCTTT
J: TRBJ2-1; size: many; D: TRBD2; V: TRBV20-1; CDR3: CSARTASGGFLNEQFF; DNA: TGCAGTGCTAGAACGGCTAGCGGGGGTTTCTTGAATGAGCAGTTCTTC
J: TRBJ1-4; size: many; D: -; V: TRBV14; CDR3: CASSQLLTRANEKLFF; DNA: TGTGCCAGCAGCCAACTCTTGACGCGGGCTAATGAAAAACTGTTTTTT
J: TRBJ2-4; size: many; D: TRBD1; V: TRBV6-2/TRBV6-3; CDR3: CASGLRGAKNIQYF; DNA: TGTGCCAGCGGCCTCAGGGGGGCCAAAAACATTCAGTACTTC
J: TRBJ2-1; size: many; D: -; V: TRBV12-3/TRBV12-4; CDR3: CASSFTRVVRLSSSYNEQFF; DNA: TGTGCCAGCAGTTTCACAAGGGTGGTTCGGCTATCGAGCTCCTACAATGAGCAGTTCTTC
J: TRBJ2-5; size: -; D: -; V: TRBV11-3; CDR3: CASSKQETQYF; DNA: TGTGCCAGCAGCAAACAAGAGACCCAGTACTTC
J: TRBJ1-6; size: many; D: -; V: TRBV19; CDR3: CASSSGRGRDNSPLHF; DNA: TGTGCCAGTAGTAGTGGCCGGGGGCGCGATAATTCACCCCTCCACTTT
J: TRBJ1-4; size: many; D: -; V: TRBV7-2; CDR3: CASSLGTGYPNEKLFF; DNA: TGTGCCAGCAGCTTAGGTACAGGGTACCCTAATGAAAAACTGTTTTTT
J: TRBJ2-1; size: -; D: TRBD2; V: TRBV11-2; CDR3: CASSAQTTSGGAYNEQFF; DNA: TGTGCCAGCAGCGCGCAAACGACTAGCGGGGGGGCCTACAATGAGCAGTTCTTC
J: TRBJ2-1; size: many; D: -; V: TRBV5-1; CDR3: CASSLGGRVTYNEQFF; DNA: TGCGCCAGCAGCTTGGGCGGCAGGGTCACCTACAATGAGCAGTTCTTC